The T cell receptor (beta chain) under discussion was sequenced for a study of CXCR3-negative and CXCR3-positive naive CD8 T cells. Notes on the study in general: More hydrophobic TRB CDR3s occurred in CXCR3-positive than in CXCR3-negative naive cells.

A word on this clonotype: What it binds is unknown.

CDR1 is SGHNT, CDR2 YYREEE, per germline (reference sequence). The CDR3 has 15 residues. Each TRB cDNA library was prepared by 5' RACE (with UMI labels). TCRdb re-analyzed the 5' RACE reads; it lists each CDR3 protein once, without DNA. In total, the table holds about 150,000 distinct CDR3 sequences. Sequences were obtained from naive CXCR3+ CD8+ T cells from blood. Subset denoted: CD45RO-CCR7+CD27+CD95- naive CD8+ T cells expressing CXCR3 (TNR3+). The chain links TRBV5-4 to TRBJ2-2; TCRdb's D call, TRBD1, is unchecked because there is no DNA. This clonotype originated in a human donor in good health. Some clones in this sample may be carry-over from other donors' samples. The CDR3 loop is CASSFAAGFAGELFF. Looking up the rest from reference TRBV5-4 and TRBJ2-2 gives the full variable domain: ETGVTQSPTHLIKTRGQQVTLRCSSQSGHNTVSWYQQALGQGPQFIFQYYREEENGRGNFPPRFSGLQFPNYSSELNVNALELDDSALYLCASSFAAGFAGELFFGEGSRLTVL.